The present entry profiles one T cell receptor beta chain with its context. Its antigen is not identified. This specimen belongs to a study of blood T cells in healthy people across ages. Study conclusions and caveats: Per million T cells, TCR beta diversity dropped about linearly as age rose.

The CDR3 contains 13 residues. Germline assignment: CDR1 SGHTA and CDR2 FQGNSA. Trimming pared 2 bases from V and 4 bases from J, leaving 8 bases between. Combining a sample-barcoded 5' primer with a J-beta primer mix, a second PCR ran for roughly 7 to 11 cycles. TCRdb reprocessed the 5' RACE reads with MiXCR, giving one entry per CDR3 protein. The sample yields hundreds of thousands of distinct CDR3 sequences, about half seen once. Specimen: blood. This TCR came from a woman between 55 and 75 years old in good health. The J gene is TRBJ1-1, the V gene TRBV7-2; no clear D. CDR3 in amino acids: CASSLLGITEAFF. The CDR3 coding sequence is TGTGCCAGCAGCTTATTGGGAATCACTGAAGCTTTCTTT. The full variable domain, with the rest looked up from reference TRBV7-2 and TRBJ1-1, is GAGVSQSPSNKVTEKGKDVELRCDPISGHTALYWYRQSLGQGLEFLIYFQGNSAPDKSGLPSDRFSAERTGGSVSTLTIQRTQQEDSAVYLCASSLLGITEAFFGQGTRLTVV.